This TCR beta chain was observed in a study of blood T cell repertoires in COVID-19. Study context: Samples taken during acute and convalescent COVID-19 were collected in the United States, Italy and Spain. T cells, B-cell-depleted T cells, or PBMCs provided the cDNA or gDNA that served as material.

Seattle participants joined during active infection and were tracked over time. Per the original methods: For nucleated cells, counts were estimated from reference gene primer amplification. Method: immunoSEQ multiplex PCR; TCRdb's copy keeps in-frame clones and lacks some. V, J and clone size are taken as reported in that table, and D and trimming were inferred from the DNA itself. This sample carries roughly 150,000 clones, roughly four fifths of them seen once, and the ten largest clones take about 2.7%. The sequenced sample was peripheral blood. This receptor was obtained from a woman of 80 years or more with COVID-19, enrolled during active disease.

The CDR3 sequence: CASSSSGDTEAFF. The DNA of the CDR3 is TGCGCCAGCAGCTCTTCAGGGGACACTGAAGCTTTCTTT. J is TRBJ1-1 and V is TRBV5-1, with a weak D call TRBD1 (6 bases). The ends were cut back, 3 bases at V and 3 bases at J, with 9 bases in the middle. This CDR3 region has 13 residues. The germline gives CDR1 SGHRS, CDR2 YFSETQ.